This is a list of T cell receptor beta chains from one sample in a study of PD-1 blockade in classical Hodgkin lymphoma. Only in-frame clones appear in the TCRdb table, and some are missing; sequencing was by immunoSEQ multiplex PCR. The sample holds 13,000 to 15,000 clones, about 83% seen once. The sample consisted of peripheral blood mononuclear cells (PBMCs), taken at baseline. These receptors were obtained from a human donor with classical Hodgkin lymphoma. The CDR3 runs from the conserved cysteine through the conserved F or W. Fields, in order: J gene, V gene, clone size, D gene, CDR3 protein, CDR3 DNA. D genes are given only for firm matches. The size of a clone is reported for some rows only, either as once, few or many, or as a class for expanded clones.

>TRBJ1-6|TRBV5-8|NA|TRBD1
CASSLYTGTGRSRPSSPLHF
TGTGCCAGCAGCCTATATACCGGGACAGGCAGATCCAGGCCGAGTTCACCCCTCCACTTT
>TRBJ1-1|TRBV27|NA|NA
CASSLSGRPPMNTEAFF
TGTGCCAGCAGTTTATCCGGGCGGCCCCCGATGAACACTGAAGCTTTCTTT
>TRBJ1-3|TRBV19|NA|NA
CASSLEIGNTIYF
TGTGCCAGTAGTTTGGAGATTGGAAACACCATATATTTT
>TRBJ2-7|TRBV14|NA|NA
CASSRRTATYEQYF
TGTGCCAGCAGCCGAAGGACGGCTACCTACGAGCAGTACTTC
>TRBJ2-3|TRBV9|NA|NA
CASSPVLIDRASPDTQYF
TGTGCCAGCAGCCCCGTACTCATAGACAGAGCGAGTCCTGATACGCAGTATTTT
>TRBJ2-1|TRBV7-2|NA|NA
CASSLQHNEQFF
TGTGCCAGCAGCTTACAACACAATGAGCAGTTCTTC
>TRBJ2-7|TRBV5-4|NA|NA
CASSLALSSYEQYF
TGTGCCAGCAGCTTGGCGCTCAGTTCCTACGAGCAGTACTTC
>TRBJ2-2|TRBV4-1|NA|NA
CASSQERPGELFF
TGCGCCAGCAGCCAAGAGCGCCCCGGGGAGCTGTTTTTT
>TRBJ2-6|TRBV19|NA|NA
CASSIPHRSGANVLTF
TGTGCCAGTAGTATCCCACACCGCTCTGGGGCCAACGTCCTGACTTTC
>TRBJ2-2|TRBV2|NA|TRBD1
CASSRQGTGTGELFF
TGTGCCAGCAGCCGACAGGGTACAGGCACCGGGGAGCTGTTTTTT
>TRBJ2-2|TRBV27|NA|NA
CASSLDRGATGELFF
TGTGCCAGCAGTTTAGATCGGGGGGCGACCGGGGAGCTGTTTTTT
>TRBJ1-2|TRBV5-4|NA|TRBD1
CASSLAGGQGAWGYTF
TGTGCCAGCAGCTTGGCGGGAGGACAGGGGGCTTGGGGCTACACCTTC
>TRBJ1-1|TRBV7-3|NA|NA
CASSLYTGRNTEAFF
TGTGCCAGCAGCTTATATACAGGGAGGAACACTGAAGCTTTCTTT
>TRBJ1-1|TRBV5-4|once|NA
CASSGRTVENTEAFF
TGTGCCAGCAGCGGACGGACAGTAGAAAACACTGAAGCTTTCTTT
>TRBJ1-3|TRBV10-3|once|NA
CAAQTGTNVGNTIYF
TGTGCCGCACAAACCGGGACAAATGTTGGAAACACCATATATTTT
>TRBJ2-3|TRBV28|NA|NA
CASSLYGNLGTQYF
TGTGCCAGCAGTTTATACGGGAATCTAGGTACGCAGTATTTT
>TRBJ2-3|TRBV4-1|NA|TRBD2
CASSHPGGAGGANTQYF
TGCGCCAGCAGCCACCCCGGGGGGGCGGGGGGTGCGAATACGCAGTATTTT
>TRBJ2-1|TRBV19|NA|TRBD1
CASSIPGTGFNEQFF
TGTGCCAGTAGTATCCCCGGGACAGGGTTCAATGAGCAGTTCTTC
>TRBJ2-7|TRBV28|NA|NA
CASSIQGAYEQYF
TGTGCCAGCAGCATACAGGGTGCCTACGAGCAGTACTTC
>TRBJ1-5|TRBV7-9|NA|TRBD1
CASSWTGTGKGNQPQHF
TGTGCCAGCAGCTGGACAGGGACTGGAAAAGGCAATCAGCCCCAGCATTTT
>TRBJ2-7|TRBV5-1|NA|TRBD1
CASSKDRALYF
TGCGCCAGCAGCAAGGACAGGGCACTGTACTTC
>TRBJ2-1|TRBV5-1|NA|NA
CASSHPGLGLTHEQFF
TGCGCCAGCAGCCACCCCGGGTTAGGGCTTACACATGAGCAGTTCTTC
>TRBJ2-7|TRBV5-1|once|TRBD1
CASSPFGQGVYEQYF
TGCGCCAGCAGCCCCTTCGGACAGGGGGTTTACGAGCAGTACTTC
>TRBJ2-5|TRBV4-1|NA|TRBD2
CASSQDPGGETQYF
TGCGCCAGCAGCCAAGACCCGGGGGGGGAGACCCAGTACTTC
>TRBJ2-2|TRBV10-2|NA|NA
CANPPGPSNTGELFF
TGCGCCAACCCCCCCGGACCTTCGAACACCGGGGAGCTGTTTTTT
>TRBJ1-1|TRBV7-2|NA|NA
CASSPSVAAELGTEAFF
TGTGCCAGCAGCCCCTCGGTAGCGGCAGAGCTGGGCACTGAAGCTTTCTTT
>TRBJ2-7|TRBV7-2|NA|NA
CASSLGIVTYEQYF
TGTGCCAGCAGCTTAGGGATAGTAACCTACGAGCAGTACTTC
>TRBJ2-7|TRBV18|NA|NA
CASSPSPDREQYF
TGTGCCAGCTCACCATCCCCCGACAGGGAGCAGTACTTC
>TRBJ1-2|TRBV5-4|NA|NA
CASRTQENYGYTF
TGTGCCAGCAGAACTCAGGAAAACTATGGCTACACCTTC
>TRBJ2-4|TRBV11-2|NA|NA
CASSLERAGKNIQYF
TGTGCCAGCAGCTTAGAGAGGGCGGGCAAAAACATTCAGTACTTC
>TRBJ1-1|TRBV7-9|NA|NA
CASSAKGDTEAFF
TGTGCCAGCAGCGCCAAAGGGGACACTGAAGCTTTCTTT
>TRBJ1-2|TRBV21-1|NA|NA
CASRKMGARDRAPSYGYTF
TGTGCCAGCAGAAAAATGGGGGCAAGGGACAGGGCTCCCTCCTATGGCTACACCTTC
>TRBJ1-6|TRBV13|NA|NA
CASRERVRTYSPLHF
TGTGCCAGCAGAGAAAGGGTCCGTACTTATTCACCCCTCCACTTT
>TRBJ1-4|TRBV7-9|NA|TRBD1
CASSPPTLRQGTEKLFF
TGTGCCAGCAGCCCACCCACGCTAAGACAGGGCACTGAAAAACTGTTTTTT
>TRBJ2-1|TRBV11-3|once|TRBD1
CASSPATGVVNEQFF
TGTGCCAGCAGCCCAGCGACAGGGGTCGTCAATGAGCAGTTCTTC
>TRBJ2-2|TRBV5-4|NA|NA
CASSLARGATTGELFF
TGTGCCAGCAGCTTGGCCCGAGGGGCTACGACCGGGGAGCTGTTTTTT
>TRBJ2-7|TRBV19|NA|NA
CASSIGDRLSVYEQYF
TGTGCCAGTAGTATAGGTGACAGGCTCTCGGTCTACGAGCAGTACTTC
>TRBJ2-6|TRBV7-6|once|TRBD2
CASSLGWGRGSGANVLTF
TGTGCCAGCAGCTTAGGTTGGGGGAGGGGCTCTGGGGCCAACGTCCTGACTTTC
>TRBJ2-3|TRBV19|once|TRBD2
CASSRKASGDTQYF
TGTGCCAGTAGTAGGAAGGCTAGCGGTGATACGCAGTATTTT
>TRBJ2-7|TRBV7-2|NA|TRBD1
CASSLRQGLAYEQYF
TGTGCCAGCAGCTTAAGACAGGGTCTCGCCTACGAGCAGTACTTC
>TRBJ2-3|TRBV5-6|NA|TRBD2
CASSLSLAGGADTQYF
TGTGCCAGCAGCTTGTCTCTGGCGGGGGGGGCAGATACGCAGTATTTT
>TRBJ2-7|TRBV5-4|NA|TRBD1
CASSRGQAKDF
TGTGCCAGCAGCCGAGGACAGGCCAAGGACTTC
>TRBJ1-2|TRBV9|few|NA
CASSVGQDYGYTF
TGTGCCAGCAGCGTAGGACAGGACTATGGCTACACCTTC
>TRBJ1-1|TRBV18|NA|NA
CASSPPQGEAFF
TGTGCCAGCTCACCACCGCAGGGCGAGGCTTTCTTT
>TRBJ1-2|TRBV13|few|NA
CASSRLRGHSAPYGYTF
TGTGCCAGCAGCCGACTCCGGGGACACTCAGCCCCCTATGGCTACACCTTC
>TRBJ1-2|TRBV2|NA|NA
CASSEAGAVGYTF
TGTGCCAGCAGTGAAGCAGGGGCCGTAGGCTACACCTTC
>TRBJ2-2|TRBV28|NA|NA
CASSLERNTGELFF
TGTGCCAGCAGTTTGGAGAGAAACACCGGGGAGCTGTTTTTT
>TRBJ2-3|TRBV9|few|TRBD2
CASSAERGVSTDTQYF
TGTGCCAGCAGCGCCGAGCGGGGGGTTAGCACAGATACGCAGTATTTT
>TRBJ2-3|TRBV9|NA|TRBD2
CASMGRDPRTDTQYF
TGTGCCAGCATGGGGAGGGACCCCCGCACAGATACGCAGTATTTT
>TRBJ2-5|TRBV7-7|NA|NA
CASSLGAGSQGTQYF
TGTGCCAGCAGCTTAGGGGCAGGTAGTCAAGGGACCCAGTACTTC
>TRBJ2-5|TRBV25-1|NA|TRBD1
CASSAQGAETQYF
TGTGCCAGCAGTGCACAGGGGGCAGAGACCCAGTACTTC
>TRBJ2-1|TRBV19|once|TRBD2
CASSMSGGTHNEQFF
TGTGCCAGTAGTATGAGCGGGGGGACACACAATGAGCAGTTCTTC
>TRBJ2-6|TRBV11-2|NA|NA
CASSLVGANVLTF
TGTGCCAGCAGCTTAGTTGGGGCCAACGTCCTGACTTTC
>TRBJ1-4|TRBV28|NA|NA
CASLGGNEKLFF
TGTGCCAGTTTGGGGGGGAACGAAAAACTGTTTTTT
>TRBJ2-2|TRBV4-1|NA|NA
CASRADAGRGNGELFF
TGCGCCAGCAGGGCCGACGCGGGGCGGGGCAACGGGGAGCTGTTTTTT
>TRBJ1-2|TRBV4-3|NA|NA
CASSQAKSNYGYTF
TGCGCCAGCAGCCAAGCTAAGTCTAACTATGGCTACACCTTC
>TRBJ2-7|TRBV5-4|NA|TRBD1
CASSPRQGGTYEQYF
TGTGCCAGCAGCCCTCGACAGGGGGGGACCTACGAGCAGTACTTC
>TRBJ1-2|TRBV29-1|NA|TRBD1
CSVKATGLYGYTF
TGCAGCGTTAAGGCGACAGGGCTCTATGGCTACACCTTC
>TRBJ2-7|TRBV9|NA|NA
CASSATGHRAHEQYF
TGTGCCAGCAGCGCGACGGGCCACCGGGCGCACGAGCAGTACTTC
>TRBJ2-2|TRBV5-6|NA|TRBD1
CASSLPGQSSTGELFF
TGTGCCAGCAGCTTACCGGGACAGTCAAGCACCGGGGAGCTGTTTTTT